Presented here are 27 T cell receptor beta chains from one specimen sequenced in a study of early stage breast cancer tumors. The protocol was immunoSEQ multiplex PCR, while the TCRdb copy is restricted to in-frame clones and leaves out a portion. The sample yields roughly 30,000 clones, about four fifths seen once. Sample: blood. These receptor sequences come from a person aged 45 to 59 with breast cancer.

The CDR3 loop is CASSVLKQETQYF. CDR3 nucleotides: TGTGCCAGCAGTGTACTTAAACAAGAGACCCAGTACTTC. This chain connects TRBV2 to TRBJ2-5, with D uncertain. V was shortened by 4 bases and J by 2 bases, with 8 bases between the two germline ends. Germline V gene sequence: CDR1 SNHLY, CDR2 FYNNEI. The length of the CDR3 is 13 residues.

Here the CDR3 reads CASSLPGTGNTIYF. As DNA, the CDR3 is TGTGCCAGCAGCTTACCAGGGACTGGAAACACCATATATTTT. The chain uses TRBV7-8 and TRBJ1-3; possibly TRBD1 for D (5 bases). The CDR3 has 14 residues. The germline V gene encodes CDR1 SGHVS and CDR2 FQNEAQ. V shed 2 bases and J shed 2 bases, with 7 bases lying between them.

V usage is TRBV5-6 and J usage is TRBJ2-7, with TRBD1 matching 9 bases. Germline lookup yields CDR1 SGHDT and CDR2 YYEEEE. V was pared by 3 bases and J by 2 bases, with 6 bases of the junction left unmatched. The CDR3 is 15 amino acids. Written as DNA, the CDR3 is TGTGCCAGCAGCTCGGCCGGGACAGGGACCTACGAGCAGTACTTC. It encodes CASSSAGTGTYEQYF.

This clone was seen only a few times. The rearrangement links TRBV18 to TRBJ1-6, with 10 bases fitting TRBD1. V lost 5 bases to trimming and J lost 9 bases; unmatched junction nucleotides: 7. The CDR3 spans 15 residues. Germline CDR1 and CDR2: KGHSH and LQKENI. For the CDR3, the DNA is TGTGCCAGCTCAGCCCAGGGACAGGGGCTTTCACCCCTCCACTTT. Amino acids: CASSAQGQGLSPLHF.

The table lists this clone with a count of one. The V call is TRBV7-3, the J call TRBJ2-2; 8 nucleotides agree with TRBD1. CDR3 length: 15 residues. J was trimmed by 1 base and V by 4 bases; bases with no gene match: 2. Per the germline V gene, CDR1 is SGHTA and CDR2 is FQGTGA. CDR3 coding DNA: TGTGCCAGCAGCTCCGGGACAGGGAACACCGGGGAGCTGTTTTTT. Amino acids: CASSSGTGNTGELFF. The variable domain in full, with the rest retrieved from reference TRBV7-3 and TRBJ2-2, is GAGVSQTPSNKVTEKGKYVELRCDPISGHTALYWYRQSLGQGPEFLIYFQGTGAADDSGLPNDRFFAVRPEGSVSTLKIQRTERGDSAVYLCASSSGTGNTGELFFGEGSRLTVL.

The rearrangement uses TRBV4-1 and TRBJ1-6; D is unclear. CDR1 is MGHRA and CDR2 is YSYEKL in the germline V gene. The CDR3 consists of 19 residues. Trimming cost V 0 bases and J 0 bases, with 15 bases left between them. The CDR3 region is CASSQEDPPWSSYNSPLHF. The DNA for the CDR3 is TGCGCCAGCAGCCAAGAGGACCCCCCGTGGAGCTCCTATAATTCACCCCTCCACTTT.

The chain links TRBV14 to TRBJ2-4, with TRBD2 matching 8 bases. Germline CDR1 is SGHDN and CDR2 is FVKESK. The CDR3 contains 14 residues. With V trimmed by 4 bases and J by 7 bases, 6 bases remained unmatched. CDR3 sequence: CASSPGGAPNIQYF. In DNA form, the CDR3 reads TGTGCCAGCAGCCCCGGGGGGGCCCCGAACATTCAGTACTTC.

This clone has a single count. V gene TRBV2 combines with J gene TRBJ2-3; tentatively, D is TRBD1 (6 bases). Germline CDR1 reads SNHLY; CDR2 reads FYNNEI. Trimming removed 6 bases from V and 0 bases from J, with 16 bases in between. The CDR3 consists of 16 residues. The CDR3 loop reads CASRIGGVESTDTQYF. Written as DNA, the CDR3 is TGTGCCAGCAGAATAGGGGGAGTCGAGAGCACAGATACGCAGTATTTT.

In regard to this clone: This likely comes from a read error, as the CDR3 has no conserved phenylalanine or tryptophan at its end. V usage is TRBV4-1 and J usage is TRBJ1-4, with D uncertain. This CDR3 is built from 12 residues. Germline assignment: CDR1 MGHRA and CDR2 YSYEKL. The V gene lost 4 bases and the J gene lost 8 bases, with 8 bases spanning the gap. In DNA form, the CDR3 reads TGCGCCAGCAGCCCTCCGGGGGAAAAACTGTTTTGT. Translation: CASSPPGEKLFC.

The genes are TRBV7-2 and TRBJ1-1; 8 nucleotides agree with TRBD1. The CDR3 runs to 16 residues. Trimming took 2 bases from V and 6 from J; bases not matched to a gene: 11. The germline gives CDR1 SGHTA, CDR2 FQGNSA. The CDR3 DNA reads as TGTGCCAGCAGCTTAAGTAGGACAGGGATCGGGTCTGAAGCTTTCTTT. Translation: CASSLSRTGIGSEAFF.

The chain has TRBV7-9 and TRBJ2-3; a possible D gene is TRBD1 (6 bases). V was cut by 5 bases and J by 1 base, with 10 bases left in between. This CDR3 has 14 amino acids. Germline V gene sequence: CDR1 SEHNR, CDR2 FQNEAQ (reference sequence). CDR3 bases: TGTGCCAGCAGCGGGGGCAGACGCACAGATACGCAGTATTTT. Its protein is CASSGGRRTDTQYF. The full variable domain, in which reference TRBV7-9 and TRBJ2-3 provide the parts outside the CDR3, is DTGVSQNPRHKITKRGQNVTFRCDPISEHNRLYWYRQTLGQGPEFLTYFQNEAQLEKSRLLSDRFSAERPKGSFSTLEIQRTEQGDSAMYLCASSGGRRTDTQYFGPGTRLTVL.

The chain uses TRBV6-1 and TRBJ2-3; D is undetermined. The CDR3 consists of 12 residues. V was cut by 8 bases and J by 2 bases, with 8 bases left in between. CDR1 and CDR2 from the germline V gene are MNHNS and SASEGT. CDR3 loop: CASADLTDTQYF. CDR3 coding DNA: TGTGCCAGCGCAGACCTCACAGATACGCAGTATTTT.

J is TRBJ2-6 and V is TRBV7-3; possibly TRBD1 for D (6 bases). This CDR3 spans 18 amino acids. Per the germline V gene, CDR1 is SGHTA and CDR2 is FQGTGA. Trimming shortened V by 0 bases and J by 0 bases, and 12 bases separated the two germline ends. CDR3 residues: CASSLTPRTVSGANVLTF. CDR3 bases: TGTGCCAGCAGCTTAACTCCAAGGACAGTCTCTGGGGCCAACGTCCTGACTTTC.

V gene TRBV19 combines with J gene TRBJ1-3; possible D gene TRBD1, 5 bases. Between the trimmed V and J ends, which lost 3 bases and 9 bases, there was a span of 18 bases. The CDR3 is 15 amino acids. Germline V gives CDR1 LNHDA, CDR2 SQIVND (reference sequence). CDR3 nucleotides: TGTGCCAGTAGTATTAAAGGGCCCGGGGGTAGCACCATATATTTT. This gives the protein CASSIKGPGGSTIYF.

CDR3 loop: CASSQDPGLAGAKNIQYF. CDR3 in DNA: TGTGCCAGCAGCCAAGATCCCGGACTAGCGGGAGCCAAAAACATTCAGTACTTC. V and J are TRBV14 and TRBJ2-4; 11 bases map to TRBD2. The V gene end was trimmed by 0 bases and the J gene end by 0 bases; junction bases not matched to a gene: 4. This CDR3 is built from 18 residues. CDR1 and CDR2 (germline): SGHDN, FVKESK. Combining the CDR3 with reference TRBV14 and TRBJ2-4 gives the whole variable domain EAGVTQFPSHSVIEKGQTVTLRCDPISGHDNLYWYRRVMGKEIKFLLHFVKESKQDESGMPNNRFLAERTGGTYSTLKVQPAELEDSGVYFCASSQDPGLAGAKNIQYFGAGTRLSVL.

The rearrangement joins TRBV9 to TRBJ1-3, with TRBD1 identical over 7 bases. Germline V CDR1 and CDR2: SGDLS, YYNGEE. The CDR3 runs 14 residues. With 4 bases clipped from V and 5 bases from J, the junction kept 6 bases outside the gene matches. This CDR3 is CASSSGTARNTIYF. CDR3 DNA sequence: TGTGCCAGCAGCTCGGGGACAGCCAGAAACACCATATATTTT.

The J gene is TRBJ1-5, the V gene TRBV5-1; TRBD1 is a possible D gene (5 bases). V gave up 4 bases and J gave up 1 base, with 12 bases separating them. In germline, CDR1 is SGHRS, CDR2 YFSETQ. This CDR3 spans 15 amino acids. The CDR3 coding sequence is TGCGCCAGCAGCCCGTGGGGGGGGAGCAATCAGCCCCAGCATTTT. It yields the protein CASSPWGGSNQPQHF.

CDR3: CASTDRSNYGYTF. The CDR3 DNA is TGTGCCAGCACTGACAGGTCGAACTATGGCTACACCTTC. This rearrangement joins TRBV6-1 to TRBJ1-2, with a weak D call TRBD1 (6 bases). The CDR3 loop spans 13 amino acids. Germline V CDR1 and CDR2: MNHNS, SASEGT. Between the trimmed V and J ends, which lost 7 bases and 2 bases, there was a span of 11 bases.

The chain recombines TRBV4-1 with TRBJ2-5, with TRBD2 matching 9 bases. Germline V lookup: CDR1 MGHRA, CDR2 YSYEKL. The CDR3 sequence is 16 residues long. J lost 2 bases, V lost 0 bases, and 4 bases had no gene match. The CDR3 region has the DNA TGCGCCAGCAGCCAAGATGGGAGCGGGGGGCAAGAGACCCAGTACTTC. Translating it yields CASSQDGSGGQETQYF.

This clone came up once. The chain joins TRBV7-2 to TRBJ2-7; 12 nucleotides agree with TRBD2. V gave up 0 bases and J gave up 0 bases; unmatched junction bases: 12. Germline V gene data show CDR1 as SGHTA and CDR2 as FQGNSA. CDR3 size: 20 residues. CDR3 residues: CASSLARSGLAGISSYEQYF. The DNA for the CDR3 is TGTGCCAGCAGCTTAGCGAGATCGGGACTAGCGGGCATTAGCTCCTACGAGCAGTACTTC.

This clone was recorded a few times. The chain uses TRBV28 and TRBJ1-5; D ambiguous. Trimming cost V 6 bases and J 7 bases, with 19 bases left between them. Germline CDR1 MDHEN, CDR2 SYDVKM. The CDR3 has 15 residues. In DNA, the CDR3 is TGTGCCAGCAGCCGAGCTGGGAGGATCGGACAGCCCCAGCATTTT. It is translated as CASSRAGRIGQPQHF.

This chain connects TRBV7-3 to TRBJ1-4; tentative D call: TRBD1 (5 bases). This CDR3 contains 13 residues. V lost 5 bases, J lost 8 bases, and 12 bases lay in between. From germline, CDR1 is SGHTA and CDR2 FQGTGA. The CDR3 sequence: CASSIGRGEKLFF. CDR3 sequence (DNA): TGTGCCAGCAGCATCGGTCGGGGGGAAAAACTGTTTTTT.

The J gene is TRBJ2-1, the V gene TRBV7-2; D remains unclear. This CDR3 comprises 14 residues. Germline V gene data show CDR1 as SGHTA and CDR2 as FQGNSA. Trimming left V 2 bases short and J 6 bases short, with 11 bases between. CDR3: CASSLPPPANEQFF. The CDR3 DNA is TGTGCCAGCAGCTTACCACCCCCCGCCAATGAGCAGTTCTTC.

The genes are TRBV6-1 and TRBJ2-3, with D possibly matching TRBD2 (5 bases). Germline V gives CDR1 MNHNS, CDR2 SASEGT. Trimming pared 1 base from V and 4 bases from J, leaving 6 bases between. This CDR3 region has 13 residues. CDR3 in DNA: TGTGCCAGCAGTGAAGTGAGGGCAGATACGCAGTATTTT. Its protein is CASSEVRADTQYF.

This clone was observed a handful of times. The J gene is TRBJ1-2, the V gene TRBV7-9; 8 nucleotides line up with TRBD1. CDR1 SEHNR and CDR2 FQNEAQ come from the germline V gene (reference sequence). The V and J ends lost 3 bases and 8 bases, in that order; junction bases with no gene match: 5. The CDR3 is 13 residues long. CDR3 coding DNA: TGTGCCAGCAGCTTGTTCGGACAGGGCGGCTACACCTTC. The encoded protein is CASSLFGQGGYTF.

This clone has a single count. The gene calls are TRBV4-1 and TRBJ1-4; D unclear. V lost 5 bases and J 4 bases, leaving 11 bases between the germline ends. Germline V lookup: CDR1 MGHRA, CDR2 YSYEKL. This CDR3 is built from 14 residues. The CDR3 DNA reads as TGCGCCAGCAGCGCCCAGACGCTTAATGAAAAACTGTTTTTT. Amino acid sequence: CASSAQTLNEKLFF.

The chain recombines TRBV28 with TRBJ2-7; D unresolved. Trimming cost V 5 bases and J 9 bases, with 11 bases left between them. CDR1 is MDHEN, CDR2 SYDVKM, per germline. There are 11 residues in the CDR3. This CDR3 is CASSPLGLQYF. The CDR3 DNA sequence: TGTGCCAGCAGTCCCCTGGGATTGCAGTACTTC.